Included here is one TCR beta chain sequence, with context. The data were obtained in a study of blood T cell repertoires in COVID-19. Study context: Sites across the United States, Italy and Spain contributed samples from acute and convalescent COVID-19. From T cells, B-cell-depleted T cells, or PBMCs came the material, which was cDNA or gDNA.

The CDR3 consists of 18 residues. V was clipped by 1 base and J by 7 bases; unmatched bases: 13. Germline CDR1 reads SGHVS; CDR2 reads FNYEAQ. In the original workflow: Counts of nucleated cells, estimated from reference gene primer amplification, were obtained. The data were produced by immunoSEQ multiplex PCR, yet TCRdb's version contains in-frame clones alone and is incomplete. V and J calls and clone size are given by that table; D and trimming were obtained from the DNA. Among about 120,000 clones listed, around 91% were seen once. This chain joins TRBV7-6 and TRBJ2-1; 10 nucleotides match TRBD2. The sequence came from a man between 65 and 79 years old with active or convalescent COVID-19. The sequenced material came from peripheral blood. The CDR3 sequence is CASSLGATSGWGTNEQFF. CDR3 bases: TGTGCCAGCAGCTTAGGAGCGACTAGCGGGTGGGGTACTAATGAGCAGTTCTTC.